This T cell receptor beta chain was retrieved from a study of blood T cell repertoires in COVID-19. Study summary: Samples came from the United States, Italy and Spain, spanning acute and convalescent COVID-19.

The CDR3 runs 17 residues. Trimming removed 5 bases from V and 3 bases from J, with 22 bases in between. In germline, CDR1 is MNHEY, CDR2 SVGEGT. Original handling: Reference gene primer amplification in the assay estimated nucleated cell counts. Produced via immunoSEQ multiplex PCR; TCRdb's table is partial and in-frame only. For V, J and clone size, that table is used; D and trimming come from the DNA. The top ten hold approximately 2% of the sample, which has fewer than 500,000 clones, 70% to 90% seen once. All enrollees were roughly 18 to 89 years old and from 20 to 25 US areas. The material sequenced was PBMCs or T cells enriched from blood (not recorded which). This clonotype was obtained from a woman aged 18-29 years with acute COVID-19. V and J are TRBV6-2 or TRBV6-3 and TRBJ1-1; TRBD1 might be the D (6 bases). CDR3 in amino acids: CASSPRTGGLDDTEAFF. The CDR3, as DNA: TGTGCCAGCAGTCCCAGGACGGGGGGCCTTGATGACACTGAAGCTTTCTTT.